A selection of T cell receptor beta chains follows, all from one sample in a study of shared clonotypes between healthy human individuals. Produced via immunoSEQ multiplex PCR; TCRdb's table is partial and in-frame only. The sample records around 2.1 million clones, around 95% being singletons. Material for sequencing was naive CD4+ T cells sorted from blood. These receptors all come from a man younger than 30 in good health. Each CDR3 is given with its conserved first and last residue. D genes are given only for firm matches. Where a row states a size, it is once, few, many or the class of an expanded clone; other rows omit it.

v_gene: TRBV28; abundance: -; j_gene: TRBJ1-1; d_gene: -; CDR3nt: TGTGCCAGCAGTTTACGCCGGGGGGCACTGACGAACACTGAAGCTTTCTTT; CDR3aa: CASSLRRGALTNTEAFF
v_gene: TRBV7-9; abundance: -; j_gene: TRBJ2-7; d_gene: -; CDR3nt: TGTGCCAGCAGCTTAGGGGGCTTCTACGAGCAGTACTTC; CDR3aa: CASSLGGFYEQYF
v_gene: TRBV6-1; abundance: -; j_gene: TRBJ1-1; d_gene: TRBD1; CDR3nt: TGTGCCAGCAGCGTGGGACAGGGCGACACTGAAGCTTTCTTT; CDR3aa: CASSVGQGDTEAFF
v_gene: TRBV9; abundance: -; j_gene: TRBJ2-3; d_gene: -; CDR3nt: TGTGCCAGCAGCGGTCCCCCGGTAGCGGGCACAGATACGCAGTATTTT; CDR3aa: CASSGPPVAGTDTQYF
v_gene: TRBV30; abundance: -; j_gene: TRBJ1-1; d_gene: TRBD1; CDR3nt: TGTGCCTGGGCGGGACAGAAAAACACTGAAGCTTTCTTT; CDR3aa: CAWAGQKNTEAFF
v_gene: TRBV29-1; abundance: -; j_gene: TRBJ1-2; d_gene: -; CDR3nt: TGCAGCGTTGAAGGCCAGGACTATGGCTACACCTTC; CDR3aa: CSVEGQDYGYTF
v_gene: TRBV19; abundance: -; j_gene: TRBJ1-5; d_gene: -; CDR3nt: TGTGCCAGTAGTACCCCGGCCGATCAGCCCCAGCATTTT; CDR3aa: CASSTPADQPQHF
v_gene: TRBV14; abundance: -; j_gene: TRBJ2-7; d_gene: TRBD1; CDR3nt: TGTGCCAGCAGCCACGGAAGATGGACAGGGGCTAGCGAGCAGTACTTC; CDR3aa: CASSHGRWTGASEQYF
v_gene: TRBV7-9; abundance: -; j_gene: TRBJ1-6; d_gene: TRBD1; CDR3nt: TGTGCCAGCAGCGCCTCCGGGACAGGGTACGGATCACCCCTCCACTTT; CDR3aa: CASSASGTGYGSPLHF
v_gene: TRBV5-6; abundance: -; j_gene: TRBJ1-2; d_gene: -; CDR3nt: TGTGCCAGCAAACCGTGGGCAGGTGGTAACTATGGCTACACCTTC; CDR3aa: CASKPWAGGNYGYTF
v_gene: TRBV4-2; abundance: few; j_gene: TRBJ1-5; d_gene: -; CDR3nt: TGTGCCAGCAGCCAAGATGAGGGGAAGCCCCAGCATTTT; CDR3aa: CASSQDEGKPQHF
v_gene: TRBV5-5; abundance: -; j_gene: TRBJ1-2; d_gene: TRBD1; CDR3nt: TGTGCCAGCAGCTCGACAGGGCTCTTAAACTATGGCTACACCTTC; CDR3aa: CASSSTGLLNYGYTF
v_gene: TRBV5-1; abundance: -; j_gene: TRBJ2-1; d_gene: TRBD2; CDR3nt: TGCGCCAGCAGCAGGACTAGCGGGGGAGGGTCCTACAATGAGCAGTTCTTC; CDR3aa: CASSRTSGGGSYNEQFF
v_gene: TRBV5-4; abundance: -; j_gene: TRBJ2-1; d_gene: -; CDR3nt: TGTGCCAGCAGCCCCGGGGCCCGTAACTCCTACAATGAGCAGTTCTTC; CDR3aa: CASSPGARNSYNEQFF
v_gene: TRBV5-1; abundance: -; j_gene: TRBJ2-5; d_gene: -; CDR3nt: TGCGCCAGCAGCTTGACGAGCAGGGGCCAAGAGACCCAGTACTTC; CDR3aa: CASSLTSRGQETQYF
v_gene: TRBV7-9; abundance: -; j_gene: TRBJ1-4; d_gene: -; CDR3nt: TGTGCCAGCAGCTTTGCTAGGGGGGCTAATGAAAAACTGTTTTTT; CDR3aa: CASSFARGANEKLFF
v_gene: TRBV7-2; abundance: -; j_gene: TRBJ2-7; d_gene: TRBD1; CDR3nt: TGTGCCAGCAGCTCCCAATCCGGGACAGGGTCCTACGAGCAGTACTTC; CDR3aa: CASSSQSGTGSYEQYF
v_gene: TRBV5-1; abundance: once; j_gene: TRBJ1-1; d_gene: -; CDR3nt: TGCGCCAGCAGCTTAGGAGCGGAGCTTATAATTTCGAACACTGAAGCTTTCTTT; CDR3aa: CASSLGAELIISNTEAFF